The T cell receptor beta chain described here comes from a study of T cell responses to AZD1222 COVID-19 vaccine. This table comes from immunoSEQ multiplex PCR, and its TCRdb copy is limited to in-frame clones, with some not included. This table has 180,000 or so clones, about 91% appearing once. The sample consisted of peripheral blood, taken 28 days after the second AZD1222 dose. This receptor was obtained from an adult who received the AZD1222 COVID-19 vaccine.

The CDR3 protein is CASSQVVREQFF. In DNA, the CDR3 is TGTGCCAGCAGCCAAGTGGTGAGGGAGCAGTTCTTC. This chain links TRBV3-1 (or the pseudogene TRBV3-2) with TRBJ2-1; no reliable D call. The CDR3 is made up of 12 amino acids. Germline V lookup: CDR1 LGHDT, CDR2 YNNKEL (reference sequence). The ends were cut back, 1 base at V and 10 bases at J, with 8 bases in the middle.